These 8 T cell receptor beta chains were all obtained from the same sample, sequenced in a study of blood T cell repertoires in COVID-19. Profiling relied on immunoSEQ multiplex PCR, and the TCRdb table lists in-frame clones only, not all of them. Counted here are more than 85,000 clones, about nine tenths occurring once; the ten biggest clones make up 1.1%. Sample: peripheral blood. The receptor source for this set is a human donor in a cohort sampled during active COVID-19.

The DNA of the CDR3 is TGTGCCAGTAGTCCCCCGGGACTAGGGGAGACCCAGTACTTC. This encodes CASSPPGLGETQYF. The V gene is TRBV19, the J gene TRBJ2-5, with 8 bases aligning to TRBD2. V lost 5 bases to trimming and J lost 5 bases; unmatched junction nucleotides: 7. The CDR3 extends over 14 amino acids. Germline assignment: CDR1 LNHDA and CDR2 SQIVND (reference sequence).

The rearrangement joins TRBV6-5 to TRBJ2-7; 8 bases fit TRBD2. V lost 6 bases to trimming and J lost 2 bases; unmatched junction nucleotides: 6. This CDR3 has 14 amino acids. Per the germline V gene, CDR1 is MNHEY and CDR2 is SVGAGI. CDR3 sequence: CASRPGLGTYEQYF. The CDR3 nucleotides are TGTGCCAGCAGACCGGGACTAGGTACCTACGAGCAGTACTTC.

This rearrangement joins TRBV28 to TRBJ2-1; 8 bases fit TRBD1. Looked up from germline, CDR1 is MDHEN and CDR2 is SYDVKM. This CDR3 is 14 amino acids long. V dropped 5 bases and J dropped 6; count of bases not matched to a gene: 6. DNA of the CDR3: TGTGCCAGCAGTGGGAACAGGGGGGTCAATGAGCAGTTCTTC. It encodes CASSGNRGVNEQFF.

The genes are TRBV9 and TRBJ2-2; 7 positions agree with TRBD2. Germline CDR1 SGDLS, CDR2 YYNGEE. Germline trimming cut 4 bases from V and 2 bases from J; bases unmatched to any gene: 8. This CDR3 is built from 16 residues. The CDR3 protein is CASSPIPGGNTGELFF. In DNA, the CDR3 is TGTGCCAGCAGCCCGATCCCGGGGGGAAACACCGGGGAGCTGTTTTTT. Combining the CDR3 with reference TRBV9 and TRBJ2-2 gives the whole variable domain DSGVTQTPKHLITATGQRVTLRCSPRSGDLSVYWYQQSLDQGLQFLIQYYNGEERAKGNILERFSAQQFPDLHSELNLSSLELGDSALYFCASSPIPGGNTGELFFGEGSRLTVL.

This chain links TRBV4-2 with TRBJ2-1; 10 positions agree with TRBD2. V lost 6 bases, J lost 9 bases, and 11 bases stayed unmatched. CDR3 length: 15 amino acids. Per germline, CDR1 LGHNA and CDR2 YNFKEQ. CDR3 nucleotide sequence: TGTGCCAGCAGGGCGGCCACTAGCGGGGACAGTGAGCAGTTCTTC. Encoded protein: CASRAATSGDSEQFF.

V usage is TRBV4-3 and J usage is TRBJ2-4; D not certain. The V gene lost 0 bases and the J gene lost 14 bases, with 17 bases spanning the gap. The V gene's germline CDR1 is LGHNA and CDR2 YSLEER. The CDR3 totals 14 residues. The CDR3 loop reads CASSQDLVPSVKYF. Here the CDR3 DNA reads TGCGCCAGCAGCCAAGATCTTGTGCCTAGTGTTAAGTACTTC.

The J gene is TRBJ2-1, the V gene TRBV9, with TRBD2 identical over 8 bases. This CDR3 spans 15 amino acids. Germline CDR1 reads SGDLS; CDR2 reads YYNGEE. V shed 3 bases, J shed 10 bases, and the junction held 12 bases outside the gene matches. The CDR3 DNA sequence: TGTGCCAGCAGCGCCGTCGGGACTAGTCCGGCCGAGCAGTTCTTC. It is translated as CASSAVGTSPAEQFF. The variable domain in full, completed from reference TRBV9 and TRBJ2-1, reads DSGVTQTPKHLITATGQRVTLRCSPRSGDLSVYWYQQSLDQGLQFLIQYYNGEERAKGNILERFSAQQFPDLHSELNLSSLELGDSALYFCASSAVGTSPAEQFFGPGTRLTVL.

The chain employs TRBV5-1 and TRBJ1-1; no clear D gene. This CDR3 contains 15 residues. Trimming shortened V by 3 bases and J by 3 bases, and 15 bases separated the two germline ends. Germline V gene sequence: CDR1 SGHRS, CDR2 YFSETQ. CDR3 protein: CASSSLSGWDTEAFF. DNA for the CDR3: TGCGCCAGCAGCTCCCTCTCCGGGTGGGACACTGAAGCTTTCTTT.